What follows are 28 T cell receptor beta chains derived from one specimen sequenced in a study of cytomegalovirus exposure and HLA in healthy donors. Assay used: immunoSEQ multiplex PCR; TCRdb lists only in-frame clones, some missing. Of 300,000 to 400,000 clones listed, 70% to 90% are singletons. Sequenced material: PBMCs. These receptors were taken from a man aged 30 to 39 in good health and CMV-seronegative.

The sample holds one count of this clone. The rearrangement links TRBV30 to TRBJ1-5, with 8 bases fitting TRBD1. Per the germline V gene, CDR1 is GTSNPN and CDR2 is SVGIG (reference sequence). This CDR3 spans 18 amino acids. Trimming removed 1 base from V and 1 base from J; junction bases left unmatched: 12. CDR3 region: CAWSGTGRGRRSNQPQHF. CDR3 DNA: TGTGCCTGGAGTGGGACAGGGAGGGGGCGTAGGAGCAATCAGCCCCAGCATTTT.

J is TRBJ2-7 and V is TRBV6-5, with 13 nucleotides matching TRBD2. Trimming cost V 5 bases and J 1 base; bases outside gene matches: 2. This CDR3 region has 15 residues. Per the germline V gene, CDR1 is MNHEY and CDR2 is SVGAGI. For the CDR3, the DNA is TGTGCCAGCAGTGGGACTAGCGGGGCGTCCTACGAGCAGTACTTC. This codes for CASSGTSGASYEQYF.

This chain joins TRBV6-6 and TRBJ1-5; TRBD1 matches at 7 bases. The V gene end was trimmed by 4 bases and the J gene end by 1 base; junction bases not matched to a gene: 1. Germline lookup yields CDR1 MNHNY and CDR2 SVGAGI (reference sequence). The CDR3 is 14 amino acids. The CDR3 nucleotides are TGTGCCAGCAGTTTACAGGGGAGCAATCAGCCCCAGCATTTT. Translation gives CASSLQGSNQPQHF.

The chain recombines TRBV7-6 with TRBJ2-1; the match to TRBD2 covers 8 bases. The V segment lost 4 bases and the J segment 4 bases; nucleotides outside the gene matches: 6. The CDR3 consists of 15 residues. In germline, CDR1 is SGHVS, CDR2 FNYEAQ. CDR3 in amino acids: CASSSDGGVYNEQFF. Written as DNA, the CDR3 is TGTGCCAGCAGCTCCGACGGGGGGGTTTACAATGAGCAGTTCTTC.

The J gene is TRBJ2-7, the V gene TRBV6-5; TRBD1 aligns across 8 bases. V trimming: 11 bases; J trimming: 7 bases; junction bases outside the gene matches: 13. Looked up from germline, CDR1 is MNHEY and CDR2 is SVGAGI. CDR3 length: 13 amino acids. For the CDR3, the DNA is TGTGCCGTCCAGGGGGCAGAGGTGGGTGAGCAGTACTTC. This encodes CAVQGAEVGEQYF.

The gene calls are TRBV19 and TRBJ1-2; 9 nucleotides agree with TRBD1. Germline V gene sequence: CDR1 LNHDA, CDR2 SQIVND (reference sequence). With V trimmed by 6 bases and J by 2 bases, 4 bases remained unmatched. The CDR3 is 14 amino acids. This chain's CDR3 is CASRSTGGNYGYTF. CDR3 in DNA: TGTGCCAGTAGGTCTACAGGGGGCAACTATGGCTACACCTTC.

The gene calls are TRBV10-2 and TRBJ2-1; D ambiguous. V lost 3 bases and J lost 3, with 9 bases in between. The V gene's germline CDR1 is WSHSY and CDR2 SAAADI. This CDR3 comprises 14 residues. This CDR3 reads CASSDGGYYNEQFF. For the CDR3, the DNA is TGCGCCAGCAGTGATGGCGGATACTACAATGAGCAGTTCTTC.

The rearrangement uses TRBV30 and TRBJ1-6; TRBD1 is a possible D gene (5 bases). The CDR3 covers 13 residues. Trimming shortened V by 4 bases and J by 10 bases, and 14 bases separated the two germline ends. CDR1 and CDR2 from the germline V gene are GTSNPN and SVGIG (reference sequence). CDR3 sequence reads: CAWTDPRGSPLHF. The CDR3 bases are TGTGCCTGGACCGACCCACGGGGGTCACCCCTCCACTTT.

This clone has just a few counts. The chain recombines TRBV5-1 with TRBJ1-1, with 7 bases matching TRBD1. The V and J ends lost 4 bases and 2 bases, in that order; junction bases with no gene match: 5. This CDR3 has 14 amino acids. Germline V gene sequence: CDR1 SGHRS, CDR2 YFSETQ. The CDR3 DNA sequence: TGCGCCAGCAGCAGCCGGACAGGCAACACTGAAGCTTTCTTT. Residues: CASSSRTGNTEAFF.

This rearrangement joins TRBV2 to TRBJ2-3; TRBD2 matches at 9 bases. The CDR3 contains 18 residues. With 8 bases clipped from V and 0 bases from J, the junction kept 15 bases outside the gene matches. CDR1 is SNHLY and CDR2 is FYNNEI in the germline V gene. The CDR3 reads CASPEGGGAVVSTDTQYF. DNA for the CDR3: TGTGCCAGCCCCGAGGGCGGGGGGGCCGTTGTTAGCACAGATACGCAGTATTTT.

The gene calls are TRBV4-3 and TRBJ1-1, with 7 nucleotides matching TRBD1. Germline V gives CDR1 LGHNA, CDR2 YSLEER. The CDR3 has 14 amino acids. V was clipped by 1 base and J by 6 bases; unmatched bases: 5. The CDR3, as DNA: TGCGCCAGCAGCCAAGTCAGGGGGGCGCCTGAAGCTTTCTTT. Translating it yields CASSQVRGAPEAFF.

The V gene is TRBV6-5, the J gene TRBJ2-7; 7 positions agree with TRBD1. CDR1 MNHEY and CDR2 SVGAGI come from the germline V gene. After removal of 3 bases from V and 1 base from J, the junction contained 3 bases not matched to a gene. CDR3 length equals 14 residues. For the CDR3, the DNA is TGTGCCAGCAGTTATGACAGGGTGTCCTACGAGCAGTACTTC. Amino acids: CASSYDRVSYEQYF.

CDR3: CASSLVQGGNTEAFF. For the CDR3, the DNA is TGCGCCAGCAGCTTGGTCCAGGGCGGGAACACTGAAGCTTTCTTT. The V gene is TRBV5-1, the J gene TRBJ1-1; D might be TRBD1 (5 bases). Per germline, CDR1 SGHRS and CDR2 YFSETQ. V was shortened by 0 bases and J by 1 base, with 10 bases between the two germline ends. The CDR3 sequence is 15 residues long.

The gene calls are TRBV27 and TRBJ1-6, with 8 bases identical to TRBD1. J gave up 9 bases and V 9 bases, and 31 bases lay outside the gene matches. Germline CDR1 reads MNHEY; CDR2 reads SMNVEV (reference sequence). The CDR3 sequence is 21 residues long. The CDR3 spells CASATGGKSYFGVWQLSPLHF. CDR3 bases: TGTGCCAGTGCTACAGGGGGTAAAAGTTATTTTGGGGTATGGCAGCTTTCACCCCTCCACTTT.

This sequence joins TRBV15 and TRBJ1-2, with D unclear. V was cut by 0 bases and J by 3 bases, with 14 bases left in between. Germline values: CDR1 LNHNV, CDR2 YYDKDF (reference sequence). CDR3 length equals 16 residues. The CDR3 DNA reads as TGTGCCACCAGCAGAGATCCGGCGGGGAGCTACTATGGCTACACCTTC. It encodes CATSRDPAGSYYGYTF.

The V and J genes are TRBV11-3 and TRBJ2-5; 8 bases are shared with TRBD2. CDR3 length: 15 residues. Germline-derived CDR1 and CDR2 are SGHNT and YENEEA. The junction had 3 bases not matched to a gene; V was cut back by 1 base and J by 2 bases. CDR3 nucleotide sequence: TGTGCCAGCAGCTTAGGGCCGGGGGGGCAAGAGACCCAGTACTTC. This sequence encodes CASSLGPGGQETQYF.

Here the CDR3 reads CASSLPGQASNTIYF. CDR3 DNA sequence: TGTGCCAGCAGTCTACCGGGACAGGCGTCAAACACCATATATTTT. V gene TRBV25-1 combines with J gene TRBJ1-3; the match to TRBD1 covers 8 bases. The CDR3 is 15 amino acids. CDR1 is MGHDK, CDR2 SYGVNS, per germline. The ends lost 5 bases at V and 6 bases at J; junction bases unmatched: 9.

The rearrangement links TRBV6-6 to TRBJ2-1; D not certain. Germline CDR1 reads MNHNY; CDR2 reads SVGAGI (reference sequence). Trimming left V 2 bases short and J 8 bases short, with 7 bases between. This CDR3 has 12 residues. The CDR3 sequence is CASSYRTDEQFF. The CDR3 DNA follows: TGTGCCAGCAGTTACCGCACGGATGAGCAGTTCTTC.

Here the CDR3 reads CASSIGTGFYNEQFF. The CDR3 DNA follows: TGTGCCAGTAGTATCGGGACAGGGTTCTACAATGAGCAGTTCTTC. The rearrangement uses TRBV19 and TRBJ2-1; 9 nucleotides align to TRBD1. Germline V gene data show CDR1 as LNHDA and CDR2 as SQIVND (reference sequence). The CDR3 is made up of 15 amino acids. The J segment lost 3 bases and the V segment lost 3 bases, leaving 3 bases of the junction unmatched.

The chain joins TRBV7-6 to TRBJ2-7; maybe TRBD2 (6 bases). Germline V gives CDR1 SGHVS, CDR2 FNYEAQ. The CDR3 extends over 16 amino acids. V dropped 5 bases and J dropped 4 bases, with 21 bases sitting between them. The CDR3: CASSLGTQAGTYEQYF. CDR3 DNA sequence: TGTGCCAGCAGCCTAGGAACGCAGGCGGGGACGTACGAGCAGTACTTC. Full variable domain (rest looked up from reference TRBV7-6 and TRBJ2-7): GAGVSQSPRYKVTKRGQDVALRCDPISGHVSLYWYRQALGQGPEFLTYFNYEAQQDKSGLPNDRFSAERPEGSISTLTIQRTEQRDSAMYRCASSLGTQAGTYEQYFGPGTRLTVT.

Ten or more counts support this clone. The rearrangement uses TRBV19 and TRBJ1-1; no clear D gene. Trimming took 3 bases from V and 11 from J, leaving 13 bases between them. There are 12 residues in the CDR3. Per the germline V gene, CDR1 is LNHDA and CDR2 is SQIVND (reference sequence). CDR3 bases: TGTGCCAGTAGTATGAGGGAAATTGGTGCTTTCTTT. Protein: CASSMREIGAFF.

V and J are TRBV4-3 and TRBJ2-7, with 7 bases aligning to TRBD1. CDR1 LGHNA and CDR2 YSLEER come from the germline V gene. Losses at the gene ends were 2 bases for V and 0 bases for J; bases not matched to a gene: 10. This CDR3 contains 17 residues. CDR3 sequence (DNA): TGCGCCAGCAGCCAACGTCATGGGACAGCAAGCTCCTACGAGCAGTACTTC. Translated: CASSQRHGTASSYEQYF.

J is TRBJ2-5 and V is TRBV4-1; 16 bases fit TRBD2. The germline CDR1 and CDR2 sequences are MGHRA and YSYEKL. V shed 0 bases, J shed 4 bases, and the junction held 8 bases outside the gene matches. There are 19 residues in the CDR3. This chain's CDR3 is CASSQDIGTSGGAGETQYF. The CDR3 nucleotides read TGCGCCAGCAGCCAAGATATTGGGACTAGCGGGGGGGCCGGAGAGACCCAGTACTTC.

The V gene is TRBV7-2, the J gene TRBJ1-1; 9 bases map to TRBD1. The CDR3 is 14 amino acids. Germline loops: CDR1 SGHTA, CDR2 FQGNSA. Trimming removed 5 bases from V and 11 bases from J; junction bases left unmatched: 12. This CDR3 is CASSRSRDRVVAFF. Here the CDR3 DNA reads TGTGCCAGCAGCCGGTCCCGGGACAGGGTTGTGGCTTTCTTT. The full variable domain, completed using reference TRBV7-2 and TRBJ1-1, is GAGVSQSPSNKVTEKGKDVELRCDPISGHTALYWYRQSLGQGLEFLIYFQGNSAPDKSGLPSDRFSAERTGGSVSTLTIQRTQQEDSAVYLCASSRSRDRVVAFFGQGTRLTVV.

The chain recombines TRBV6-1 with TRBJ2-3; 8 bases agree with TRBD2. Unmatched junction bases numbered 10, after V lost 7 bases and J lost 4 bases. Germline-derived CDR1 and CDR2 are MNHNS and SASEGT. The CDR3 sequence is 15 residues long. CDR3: CASMRGAGGPDTQYF. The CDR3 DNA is TGTGCCAGCATGCGGGGGGCGGGGGGCCCAGATACGCAGTATTTT.

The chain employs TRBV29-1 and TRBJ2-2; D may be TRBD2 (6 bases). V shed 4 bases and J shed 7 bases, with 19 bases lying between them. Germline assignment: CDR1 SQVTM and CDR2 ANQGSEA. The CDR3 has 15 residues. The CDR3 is CSVVRGGVRGGELFF. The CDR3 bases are TGCAGCGTTGTTAGAGGCGGGGTGCGTGGCGGGGAGCTGTTTTTT.

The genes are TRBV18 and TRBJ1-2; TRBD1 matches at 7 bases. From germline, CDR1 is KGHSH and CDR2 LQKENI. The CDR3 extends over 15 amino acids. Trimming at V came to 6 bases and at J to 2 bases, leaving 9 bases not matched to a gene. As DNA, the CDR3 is TGTGCCAGCTCGGATAGACAGGGAGTCAACTATGGCTACACCTTC. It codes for CASSDRQGVNYGYTF.

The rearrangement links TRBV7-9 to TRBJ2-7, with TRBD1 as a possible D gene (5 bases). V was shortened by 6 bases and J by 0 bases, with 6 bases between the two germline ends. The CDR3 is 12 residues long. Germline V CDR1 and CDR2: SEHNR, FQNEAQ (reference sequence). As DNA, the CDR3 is TGTGCCAGCAGTCAGGGCTCCTACGAGCAGTACTTC. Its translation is CASSQGSYEQYF. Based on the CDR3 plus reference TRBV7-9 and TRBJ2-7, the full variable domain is DTGVSQNPRHKITKRGQNVTFRCDPISEHNRLYWYRQTLGQGPEFLTYFQNEAQLEKSRLLSDRFSAERPKGSFSTLEIQRTEQGDSAMYLCASSQGSYEQYFGPGTRLTVT.